Following are 30 T cell receptor beta chains from one sample sequenced in a study of T cell responses to AZD1222 COVID-19 vaccine. Generated by immunoSEQ multiplex PCR, the TCRdb table keeps only in-frame clones and is missing some. Among about 180,000 clones listed, roughly 88% were seen once. The input for sequencing was peripheral blood, taken on day 0 of AZD1222 vaccination. These receptors were collected from an adult in good health.

V and J are TRBV28 and TRBJ2-1, with TRBD2 matching 11 bases. V shed 5 bases and J 10 bases; nucleotides not matched to a gene: 10. The CDR3 is 15 residues long. Germline CDR1 reads MDHEN; CDR2 reads SYDVKM. CDR3 in amino acids: CASSPTSGSRYEQFF. The DNA for the CDR3 is TGTGCCAGCAGTCCAACTAGCGGGAGCCGTTACGAGCAGTTCTTC. Variable domain in full (rest from reference TRBV28 and TRBJ2-1): DVKVTQSSRYLVKRTGEKVFLECVQDMDHENMFWYRQDPGLGLRLIYFSYDVKMKEKGDIPEGYSVSREKKERFSLILESASTNQTSMYLCASSPTSGSRYEQFFGPGTRLTVL.

Concerning this clone itself: The junction departs from germline at one end; a sequencing error may be responsible. The rearrangement joins TRBV7-7 to TRBJ2-5; a weak D match, TRBD2 (5 bases). Germline V gene lookup returns CDR1 SSHAT and CDR2 FNYEAQ (reference sequence). The CDR3 spans 15 residues. CDR3 protein: CASSLGIGWEETQYF. The DNA of the CDR3 is TGTGCTAGCAGCTTAGGAATCGGCTGGGAGGAGACCCAGTACTTC.

This sequence joins TRBV18 and TRBJ2-7; tentatively, D is TRBD2 (6 bases). V was clipped by 3 bases and J by 5 bases, with 17 bases between them. Germline V gene lookup returns CDR1 KGHSH and CDR2 LQKENI. The CDR3 loop spans 15 amino acids. The CDR3 loop is CASSPRTGEQDEQYF. In nucleotides, the CDR3 is TGTGCCAGCTCACCGCGTACGGGAGAACAGGACGAGCAGTACTTC.

This chain joins TRBV9 and TRBJ2-3; 9 positions agree with TRBD1. Germline lookup yields CDR1 SGDLS and CDR2 YYNGEE. This CDR3 has 13 amino acids. The junction had 2 bases not matched to a gene; V was cut back by 3 bases and J by 6 bases. CDR3 loop: CASSEGQGDTQYF. CDR3 nucleotides: TGTGCCAGCAGCGAAGGACAGGGGGATACGCAGTATTTT.

This clone showed up just a few times. The chain carries TRBV5-5 and TRBJ1-5; TRBD1 might be the D (5 bases). Trimming took 5 bases from V and 1 from J, leaving 7 bases between them. CDR1 is SGHKS, CDR2 YYEKEE, per germline (reference sequence). The CDR3 runs 13 residues. CDR3 sequence (DNA): TGTGCCAGCAGTGCAGGGAGCAATCAGCCCCAGCATTTT. The encoded protein is CASSAGSNQPQHF.

The rearrangement joins TRBV6-6 to TRBJ1-4; 8 bases are a match to TRBD1. The CDR3 sequence is 14 residues long. The trim removed 9 bases at V and 6 bases at J, leaving 9 bases unmatched. Germline V gene sequence: CDR1 MNHNY, CDR2 SVGAGI (reference sequence). The CDR3: CARPSQGADEKLFF. The CDR3 coding sequence is TGTGCCAGACCGTCTCAGGGGGCTGATGAAAAACTGTTTTTT.

As for this clone: This specimen includes other DNA sequences encoding the same CDR3. V gene TRBV5-1 combines with J gene TRBJ1-5; TRBD1 agrees at 7 bases. From germline, CDR1 is SGHRS and CDR2 YFSETQ. The V segment lost 0 bases and the J segment 3 bases; nucleotides outside the gene matches: 3. The CDR3 covers 15 residues. DNA for the CDR3: TGCGCCAGCAGCTTGGAAGGGGGCCACAATCAGCCCCAGCATTTT. Its translation: CASSLEGGHNQPQHF.

This chain connects TRBV27 to TRBJ1-2; TRBD1 aligns across 7 bases. Per germline, CDR1 MNHEY and CDR2 SMNVEV (reference sequence). The CDR3 has 13 amino acids. J gave up 4 bases and V 5 bases, and 4 bases lay outside the gene matches. The CDR3 sequence is CASSPTGLYGYTF. CDR3 nucleotide sequence: TGTGCCAGCAGTCCGACAGGGCTCTATGGCTACACCTTC.

The chain has TRBV5-1 and TRBJ1-1, with D maybe TRBD1 (5 bases). Per germline, CDR1 SGHRS and CDR2 YFSETQ. Deletions cut 1 base from V and 1 base from J, with 5 bases between. The CDR3 covers 13 residues. CDR3 bases: TGCGCCAGCAGCTTGCAGGGGAACACTGAAGCTTTCTTT. Protein product: CASSLQGNTEAFF.

The rearrangement links TRBV30 to TRBJ1-6; a weak D match, TRBD1 (5 bases). V lost 0 bases and J 7 bases, leaving 13 bases between the germline ends. Germline V gene lookup returns CDR1 GTSNPN and CDR2 SVGIG (reference sequence). This CDR3 has 15 amino acids. The chain's CDR3 is CAWSVLGLRNSPLHF. The CDR3 coding sequence is TGTGCCTGGAGTGTCCTGGGGCTACGGAATTCACCCCTCCACTTT. Full variable domain (missing parts from reference TRBV30 and TRBJ1-6): SQTIHQWPATLVQPVGSPLSLECTVEGTSNPNLYWYRQAAGRGLQLLFYSVGIGQISSEVPQNLSASRPQDRQFILSSKKLLLSDSGFYLCAWSVLGLRNSPLHFGNGTRLTVT.

J is TRBJ1-6 and V is TRBV30; D is uncertain. The CDR3 totals 15 residues. CDR1 is GTSNPN, CDR2 SVGIG, per germline (reference sequence). Trimming pared 7 bases from V and 0 bases from J, leaving 13 bases between. The CDR3 bases are TGTGCCTTAGGGCGGGTTATCTCCTATAATTCACCCCTCCACTTT. Protein product: CALGRVISYNSPLHF.

The V and J genes are TRBV2 and TRBJ1-1; D is uncertain. V lost 8 bases and J 4 bases, leaving 14 bases between the germline ends. Germline lookup yields CDR1 SNHLY and CDR2 FYNNEI. The CDR3 is 13 amino acids. DNA of the CDR3: TGTGCCAGCGGGCTGTACGAGGGCACTGAAGCTTTCTTT. Its translation: CASGLYEGTEAFF.

In this sample, this clone turned up many times. The chain employs TRBV27 and TRBJ2-1; D possibly uses TRBD1 or TRBD2 (5 bases each). CDR1 MNHEY and CDR2 SMNVEV come from the germline V gene (reference sequence). Trimming took off 3 bases at V and 5 bases at J, with 11 bases between the two ends. The CDR3 consists of 14 residues. The CDR3 nucleotides read TGTGCCAGCAGTTTGCAGGGAGCGGACAATGAGCAGTTCTTC. Its translation is CASSLQGADNEQFF.

The V and J genes are TRBV6-5 and TRBJ1-6; no firm D call. The V and J ends lost 8 bases and 1 base respectively, with 12 bases between them. CDR3 length: 15 residues. Germline values: CDR1 MNHEY, CDR2 SVGAGI. In nucleotides, the CDR3 is TGTGCCAGCCCCGGGCGGGGTTCCTATAATTCACCCCTCCACTTT. Its translation is CASPGRGSYNSPLHF.

The chain links TRBV24-1 to TRBJ2-7, with D hard to call. V was trimmed by 4 bases and J by 5 bases, leaving 11 bases between them. The germline CDR1 and CDR2 sequences are KGHDR and SFDVKD. CDR3 length equals 13 residues. CDR3 loop: CATSDQAWDEQYF. The CDR3 DNA follows: TGTGCCACCAGTGACCAAGCCTGGGACGAGCAGTACTTC.

The V and J genes are TRBV28 and TRBJ2-3, with 7 bases identical to TRBD1. The length of the CDR3 is 15 residues. Looked up from germline, CDR1 is MDHEN and CDR2 is SYDVKM. V shed 6 bases, J shed 6 bases, and the junction held 12 bases outside the gene matches. The CDR3 spells CASRQEGGARDTQYF. DNA of the CDR3: TGTGCCAGCAGGCAGGAAGGGGGCGCCAGGGATACGCAGTATTTT.

The V gene is TRBV4-2, the J gene TRBJ2-5; 14 bases match TRBD2. The germline CDR1 and CDR2 sequences are LGHNA and YNFKEQ. The CDR3 has 18 amino acids. The J segment lost 2 bases and the V segment lost 1 base, leaving 6 bases of the junction unmatched. In nucleotides, the CDR3 is TGTGCCAGCAGCCAAGGGAGGGGACTAGCGGGAGTGCAAGAGACCCAGTACTTC. Translating it yields CASSQGRGLAGVQETQYF.

The chain has TRBV9 and TRBJ2-5; TRBD1 matches at 9 bases. The germline V gene has CDR1 SGDLS and CDR2 YYNGEE. The CDR3 is 16 amino acids. Trimming took 4 bases from V and 3 from J; bases not matched to a gene: 10. The CDR3 nucleotides are TGTGCCAGCAGCATCCGTCCCGGGACAGGGAAAGAGACCCAGTACTTC. Translating gives CASSIRPGTGKETQYF.

The chain links TRBV18 to TRBJ1-6, with D possibly being TRBD1 (5 bases). The CDR3 length is 15 residues. Trimming removed 3 bases at V and 8 bases at J, with 14 bases between. Germline CDR1 is KGHSH and CDR2 is LQKENI. The CDR3 here is CASSPKEGRDSPLHF. The CDR3, as DNA: TGTGCCAGCTCACCTAAAGAGGGGAGGGATTCACCCCTCCACTTT.

This clone is a singleton in its sample. The chain uses TRBV15 and TRBJ1-4; D not certain. The V gene's germline CDR1 is LNHNV and CDR2 YYDKDF (reference sequence). Trimming left V 1 base short and J 0 bases short, with 3 bases between. This CDR3 contains 14 residues. The CDR3 loop is CATSRAATNEKLFF. The DNA for the CDR3 is TGTGCCACCAGCAGAGCTGCAACTAATGAAAAACTGTTTTTT.

The chain uses TRBV28 and TRBJ2-4, with 11 bases matching TRBD1. The germline V gene encodes CDR1 MDHEN and CDR2 SYDVKM. The CDR3 spans 16 residues. Trimming at V came to 4 bases and at J to 7 bases, leaving 9 bases not matched to a gene. The CDR3 DNA reads TGTGCCAGCAGTTCGGGACAGGGGGGAGCGGAGAACATTCAGTACTTC. Protein sequence: CASSSGQGGAENIQYF.

This clone was seen only a few times. J is TRBJ2-1 and V is TRBV19, with 15 bases lining up with TRBD2. The CDR3 sequence is 18 residues long. From germline, CDR1 is LNHDA and CDR2 SQIVND (reference sequence). V lost 3 bases, J lost 1 base, and 4 bases stayed unmatched. CDR3 bases: TGTGCCAGTAGTATTGGACTAGCGGGAGGGCTGTCCTACAATGAGCAGTTCTTC. Residues: CASSIGLAGGLSYNEQFF.

The sample holds one count of this clone. V is TRBV18 and J is TRBJ2-7; 8 nucleotides agree with TRBD1. CDR3 size: 14 residues. V was clipped by 3 bases and J by 2 bases; unmatched bases: 3. From germline, CDR1 is KGHSH and CDR2 LQKENI. DNA of the CDR3: TGTGCCAGCTCACCCGGGACAGGACCCTACGAGCAGTACTTC. As protein: CASSPGTGPYEQYF. The full variable domain, rest sourced from reference TRBV18 and TRBJ2-7, is NAGVMQNPRHLVRRRGQEARLRCSPMKGHSHVYWYRQLPEEGLKFMVYLQKENIIDESGMPKERFSAEFPKEGPSILRIQQVVRGDSAAYFCASSPGTGPYEQYFGPGTRLTVT.

This clone was counted a few times. The rearrangement uses TRBV18 and TRBJ1-4; D call uncertain. The V end was cut by 1 base, the J end by 7 bases, with 10 bases between. CDR3 length: 14 amino acids. From germline, CDR1 is KGHSH and CDR2 LQKENI. The CDR3: CASSPLPSGEKLFF. In DNA form, the CDR3 reads TGTGCCAGCTCACCACTCCCAAGCGGTGAAAAACTGTTTTTT.

The rearrangement uses TRBV19 and TRBJ1-4, with D perhaps matching TRBD1 (5 bases). CDR3 size: 16 residues. Trimming cost V 2 bases and J 8 bases, with 18 bases left between them. Germline CDR1 and CDR2: LNHDA and SQIVND (reference sequence). CDR3 in DNA: TGTGCCAGTAGTATACCCCAGGGAGGGTTAAACGAAAAACTGTTTTTT. Amino acid sequence: CASSIPQGGLNEKLFF.

A note on this clone: A junction boundary mismatches the germline segment, possibly from a read error. The chain employs TRBV11-2 and TRBJ1-5; D is perhaps TRBD1 (6 bases). The germline CDR1 and CDR2 sequences are SGHAT and FQNNGV. The CDR3 has 14 residues. The CDR3 DNA follows: TGTGCCAGCAGTTTAGCAGGGGTCAATCAGCCCCAGCATTTT. Translation: CASSLAGVNQPQHF.

The chain joins TRBV27 to TRBJ2-3, with 12 nucleotides matching TRBD2. Trimming at V came to 6 bases and at J to 2 bases, leaving 15 bases not matched to a gene. CDR1 and CDR2 (germline): MNHEY, SMNVEV (reference sequence). This CDR3 spans 19 amino acids. In nucleotides, the CDR3 is TGTGCCAGCAGGCAGACTAGCGGGAGAAAAGGGATTTACACAGATACGCAGTATTTT. It encodes CASRQTSGRKGIYTDTQYF.

This clone was detected only a few times. The chain joins TRBV7-2 to TRBJ1-3; D not certain. Germline V gene data show CDR1 as SGHTA and CDR2 as FQGNSA. CDR3 length: 16 amino acids. V lost 5 bases and J lost 0, with 14 bases in between. The CDR3: CASSASGVYSGNTIYF. DNA for the CDR3: TGTGCCAGCAGCGCCTCTGGGGTTTACTCTGGAAACACCATATATTTT.

V and J are TRBV10-1 and TRBJ1-4; 7 positions match TRBD1. The CDR3 loop spans 14 amino acids. The V segment lost 11 bases and the J segment 2 bases; nucleotides outside the gene matches: 8. Per germline, CDR1 WNHNN and CDR2 SYGVQD (reference sequence). CDR3 coding DNA: TGCGCCGCGATTACGACAGGGACTAATGAAAAACTGTTTTTT. Residues: CAAITTGTNEKLFF.

V and J are TRBV6-2 or TRBV6-3 and TRBJ1-5; D perhaps matches TRBD1 (6 bases). V was trimmed by 5 bases and J by 7 bases, leaving 18 bases between them. Germline V CDR1 and CDR2: MNHEY, SVGEGT. The CDR3 has 15 amino acids. The CDR3 bases are TGTGCCAGCAGTCCCAGGGGACCTAAAAGACAGCCCCAGCATTTT. This gives the protein CASSPRGPKRQPQHF.